Shown below are 20 T cell receptor beta chains from a single sample sequenced in a study of blood T cell repertoires in COVID-19. TCRdb's table, derived via immunoSEQ multiplex PCR, lists solely in-frame clones and lacks some. The sample consists of over 100,000 clones, more than 70% of them appearing once. What was sequenced was peripheral blood. The receptors were sampled from a middle-aged man with acute or convalescent COVID-19.

The chain links TRBV5-1 to TRBJ1-1, with 7 bases lining up with TRBD1. This CDR3 is built from 14 residues. Germline V CDR1 and CDR2: SGHRS, YFSETQ. Trimming removed 0 bases from V and 6 bases from J; junction bases left unmatched: 5. The chain's CDR3 is CASSLDRGGSEAFF. The CDR3, as DNA: TGCGCCAGCAGCTTGGACAGGGGTGGGTCTGAAGCTTTCTTT.

V and J are TRBV29-1 and TRBJ2-1; possible D gene TRBD2, 5 bases. Germline CDR1 and CDR2: SQVTM and ANQGSEA. V dropped 1 base and J dropped 4 bases, with 11 bases sitting between them. This CDR3 has 14 residues. CDR3 protein: CSVEGRGAYNEQFF. The CDR3 DNA reads TGCAGCGTTGAAGGTCGGGGTGCATACAATGAGCAGTTCTTC.

The chain recombines TRBV7-2 with TRBJ2-7, with D possibly matching TRBD2 (6 bases). V was trimmed by 5 bases and J by 3 bases, leaving 14 bases between them. In germline, CDR1 is SGHTA, CDR2 FQGNSA. The CDR3 extends over 14 amino acids. CDR3 loop: CASSPGLHNYEQYF. CDR3 sequence (DNA): TGTGCCAGCAGCCCGGGACTCCATAACTACGAGCAGTACTTC.

This chain connects TRBV6-5 to TRBJ2-1; D not resolved. This CDR3 region has 14 residues. Germline values: CDR1 MNHEY, CDR2 SVGAGI. V lost 4 bases, J lost 6 bases, and 13 bases lay in between. The CDR3 DNA sequence: TGTGCCAGCAGTTCCCCCCCCCGCGGCAATGAGCAGTTCTTC. It yields the protein CASSSPPRGNEQFF.

J is TRBJ1-1 and V is TRBV27, with 8 bases that match TRBD1. The CDR3 is 11 residues long. The germline V gene has CDR1 MNHEY and CDR2 SMNVEV (reference sequence). Trimming removed 10 bases from V and 5 bases from J; junction bases left unmatched: 3. DNA for the CDR3: TGTGCCATCAGGGGGCCGACTGAAGCTTTCTTT. As protein: CAIRGPTEAFF.

The J gene is TRBJ2-2, the V gene TRBV6-5; 10 nucleotides line up with TRBD2. The V segment lost 7 bases and the J segment 5 bases; nucleotides outside the gene matches: 7. The germline V gene has CDR1 MNHEY and CDR2 SVGAGI. CDR3 length: 15 residues. The CDR3 DNA reads TGTGCCAGCATGAGCGGGAGGGCAGGTACCGGGGAGCTGTTTTTT. This translates into CASMSGRAGTGELFF.

The chain employs TRBV4-2 and TRBJ1-2; TRBD1 matches 8 bases. The germline gives CDR1 LGHNA, CDR2 YNFKEQ. The CDR3 has 14 amino acids. V gave up 4 bases and J gave up 0 bases; unmatched junction bases: 1. Written as DNA, the CDR3 is TGTGCCAGCAGCCGGACAGGGACTAACTATGGCTACACCTTC. Amino acids: CASSRTGTNYGYTF.

Turning to this clone: Germline and junction disagree at one end, which may indicate a read error. This chain links TRBV7-2 with TRBJ2-2; the D gene is possibly TRBD2 (5 bases). Germline-derived CDR1 and CDR2 are SGHTA and FQGNSA. The CDR3 covers 14 residues. CDR3 sequence reads: CASSLAWAGGELFF. CDR3 DNA: TGTGCCAGCAGTTTAGCGTGGGCGGGCGGGGAGCTGTTTTTT.

This chain connects TRBV30 to TRBJ1-4; TRBD1 is a possible D gene (6 bases). The CDR3 contains 12 residues. Trimming shortened V by 7 bases and J by 8 bases, and 14 bases separated the two germline ends. Per the germline V gene, CDR1 is GTSNPN and CDR2 is SVGIG (reference sequence). The CDR3 here is CASSRDNEKLFF. Here the CDR3 DNA reads TGTGCCTCTTCCCGGGACAACGAAAAACTGTTTTTT.

The chain couples TRBV30 to TRBJ1-4; 7 bases align to TRBD1. Germline CDR1 and CDR2: GTSNPN and SVGIG (reference sequence). The CDR3 has 15 amino acids. Trimming at V came to 2 bases and at J to 0 bases, leaving 3 bases not matched to a gene. The CDR3 is CAWSPQGATNEKLFF. DNA of the CDR3: TGTGCCTGGAGTCCGCAGGGGGCAACTAATGAAAAACTGTTTTTT.

The rearrangement uses TRBV19 and TRBJ1-1; the D gene is possibly TRBD1 (6 bases). The CDR3 is 15 residues long. Trimming pared 5 bases from V and 0 bases from J, leaving 13 bases between. Germline CDR1 reads LNHDA; CDR2 reads SQIVND (reference sequence). CDR3 sequence (DNA): TGTGCCAGTAGTGGGGGGGGCCCCATGAACACTGAAGCTTTCTTT. Translating it yields CASSGGGPMNTEAFF. The full variable domain, with the rest looked up from reference TRBV19 and TRBJ1-1, is DGGITQSPKYLFRKEGQNVTLSCEQNLNHDAMYWYRQDPGQGLRLIYYSQIVNDFQKGDIAEGYSVSREKKESFPLTVTSAQKNPTAFYLCASSGGGPMNTEAFFGQGTRLTVV.

This rearrangement joins TRBV28 to TRBJ1-5, with a tentative D call TRBD1 (5 bases). With 1 base removed from V and 1 base from J, the gap between germline ends came to 14 bases. The length of the CDR3 is 17 residues. From germline, CDR1 is MDHEN and CDR2 SYDVKM. The CDR3 sequence is CASSLSHRKMSNQPQHF. The CDR3 DNA reads as TGTGCCAGCAGTTTATCACACAGGAAGATGAGCAATCAGCCCCAGCATTTT.

The chain couples TRBV11-2 to TRBJ1-1; possible D gene TRBD1, 5 bases. Trimming took off 3 bases at V and 1 base at J, with 9 bases between the two ends. This CDR3 comprises 14 residues. The germline V gene encodes CDR1 SGHAT and CDR2 FQNNGV. The DNA of the CDR3 is TGTGCCAGCAGCTTGACAGTACAGAACACTGAAGCTTTCTTT. This codes for CASSLTVQNTEAFF.

The chain joins TRBV9 to TRBJ1-1; D possibly corresponds to TRBD1 (5 bases). The CDR3 is 13 residues long. Germline V CDR1 and CDR2: SGDLS, YYNGEE. The V gene lost 4 bases and the J gene lost 3 bases, with 10 bases spanning the gap. CDR3 bases: TGTGCCAGCAGCCCGGGGGGGGACACTGAAGCTTTCTTT. Translating it yields CASSPGGDTEAFF.

The chain joins TRBV2 to TRBJ1-5, with D uncertain. The V gene's germline CDR1 is SNHLY and CDR2 FYNNEI. This CDR3 spans 12 amino acids. The V gene lost 6 bases and the J gene lost 4 bases, with 7 bases spanning the gap. CDR3 in DNA: TGTGCCAGCAGGAGAGAAAATCAGCCCCAGCATTTT. It yields the protein CASRRENQPQHF.

V usage is TRBV2 and J usage is TRBJ1-1, with D unclear. The CDR3 runs to 13 residues. Per the germline V gene, CDR1 is SNHLY and CDR2 is FYNNEI. The V and J ends lost 6 bases and 1 base respectively, with 9 bases between them. The CDR3 bases are TGTGCCAGCAGCCTCATCAGGAACACTGAAGCTTTCTTT. Its protein is CASSLIRNTEAFF.

This rearrangement joins TRBV7-2 to TRBJ1-5; the D is unclear. The CDR3 has 14 residues. CDR1 and CDR2 (germline): SGHTA, FQGNSA. V was pared by 5 bases and J by 0 bases, with 8 bases between. The CDR3 region is CASSVTSSNQPQHF. For the CDR3, the DNA is TGTGCCAGCAGCGTAACAAGTAGCAATCAGCCCCAGCATTTT.

The chain uses TRBV13 and TRBJ2-7; the match to TRBD1 covers 8 bases. V lost 3 bases, J lost 6 bases, and 10 bases stayed unmatched. Germline CDR1 PRHDT, CDR2 FYEKMQ (reference sequence). The CDR3 spans 15 residues. CDR3 region: CASSFSRQGLSEQYF. In nucleotides, the CDR3 is TGTGCCAGCAGCTTCTCCAGACAGGGGTTGTCCGAGCAGTACTTC.

The chain uses TRBV28 and TRBJ1-4, with D tentatively TRBD1 (5 bases). The CDR3 has 14 amino acids. CDR1 and CDR2 from the germline V gene are MDHEN and SYDVKM. Trimming left V 7 bases short and J 6 bases short, with 15 bases between. The DNA for the CDR3 is TGTGCCAGCACGACGACGGGGGAGGATGAAAAACTGTTTTTT. Protein: CASTTTGEDEKLFF. Filled out from reference TRBV28 and TRBJ1-4, the complete variable domain reads DVKVTQSSRYLVKRTGEKVFLECVQDMDHENMFWYRQDPGLGLRLIYFSYDVKMKEKGDIPEGYSVSREKKERFSLILESASTNQTSMYLCASTTTGEDEKLFFGSGTQLSVL.

The chain has TRBV19 and TRBJ1-2; D remains unclear. The CDR3 totals 12 residues. CDR1 and CDR2 (germline): LNHDA, SQIVND (reference sequence). Trimming pared 7 bases from V and 2 bases from J, leaving 8 bases between. The CDR3 reads CASTDTNYGYTF. The CDR3 DNA reads TGTGCCAGTACCGACACCAACTATGGCTACACCTTC.